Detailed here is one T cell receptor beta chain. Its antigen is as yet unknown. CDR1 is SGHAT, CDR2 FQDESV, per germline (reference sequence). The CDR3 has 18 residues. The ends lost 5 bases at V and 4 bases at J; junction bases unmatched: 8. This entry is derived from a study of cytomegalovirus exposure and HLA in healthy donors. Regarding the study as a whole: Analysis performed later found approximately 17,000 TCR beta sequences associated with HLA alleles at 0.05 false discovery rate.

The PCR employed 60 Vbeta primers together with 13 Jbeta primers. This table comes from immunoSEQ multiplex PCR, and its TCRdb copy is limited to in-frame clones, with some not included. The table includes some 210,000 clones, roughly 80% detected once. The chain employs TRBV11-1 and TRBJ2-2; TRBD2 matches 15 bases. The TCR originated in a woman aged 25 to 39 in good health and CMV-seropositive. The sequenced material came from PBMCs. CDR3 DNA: TGTGCCAGCAGCAAAAGGACTAGCGGGGGGGCAGGCACCGGGGAGCTGTTTTTT. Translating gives CASSKRTSGGAGTGELFF.